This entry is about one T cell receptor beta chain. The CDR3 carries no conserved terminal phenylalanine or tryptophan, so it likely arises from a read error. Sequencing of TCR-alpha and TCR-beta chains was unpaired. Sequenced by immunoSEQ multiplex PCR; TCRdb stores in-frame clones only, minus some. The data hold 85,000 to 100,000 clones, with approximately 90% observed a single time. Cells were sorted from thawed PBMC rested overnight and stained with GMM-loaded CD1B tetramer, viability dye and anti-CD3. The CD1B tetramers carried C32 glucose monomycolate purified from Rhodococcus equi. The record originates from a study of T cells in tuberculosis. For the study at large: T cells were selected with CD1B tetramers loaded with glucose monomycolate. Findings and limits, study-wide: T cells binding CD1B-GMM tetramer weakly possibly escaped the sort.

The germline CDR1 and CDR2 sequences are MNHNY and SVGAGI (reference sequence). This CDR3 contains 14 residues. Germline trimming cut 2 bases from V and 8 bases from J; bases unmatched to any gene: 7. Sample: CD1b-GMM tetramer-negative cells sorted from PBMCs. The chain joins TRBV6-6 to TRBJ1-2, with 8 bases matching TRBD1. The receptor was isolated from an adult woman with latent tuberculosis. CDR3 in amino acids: CASSYPGQGRGYTS. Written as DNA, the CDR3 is TGTGCCAGCAGTTACCCCGGACAGGGAAGGGGCTACACCTCC.